The clone carrying this T cell receptor (beta chain) was seen a few times. This sample was taken from a study of T-cell reconstitution after alpha-beta-depleted transplantation in children. The TCRbeta library incorporated unique molecular identifiers. From the PCR reads, TCRdb called clonotypes with MiXCR, one entry per CDR3 protein. The repertoire holds around 200,000 distinct CDR3 sequences, roughly 8.1% seen once, with under 40% in the top ten. This CDR3 has 12 amino acids. Germline V CDR1 and CDR2: SGDLS, YYNGEE. Trimming at V came to 7 bases and at J to 8 bases, leaving 8 bases not matched to a gene.

This receptor was identified in a male patient aged 2-10 years who had a stem cell transplant for acute myeloid leukemia, so the T cells may come from the graft donor. This sample comprised PBMCs, mostly from graft donor cells, obtained 360 days after TCRalphabeta/CD19-depleted stem cell transplant. The chain recombines TRBV9 with TRBJ1-2, with TRBD1 matching over 7 bases. This CDR3 is CASVKTGRGYTF. The DNA of the CDR3 is TGTGCCAGCGTAAAGACAGGGCGGGGCTACACCTTC.